This TCR beta chain comes out of a study of blood T cell repertoires in COVID-19. About the research overall: PBMCs, B-cell-depleted T cells, or T cells were the source of the cDNA or gDNA that made up the material.

Profiling relied on immunoSEQ multiplex PCR, and the TCRdb table lists in-frame clones only, not all of them. The table has about 69,000 clones, around 87% seen once. This clone has only one observation. The CDR3 has 14 residues. The germline gives CDR1 MNHEY, CDR2 SMNVEV (reference sequence). The V segment lost 3 bases and the J segment 5 bases; nucleotides outside the gene matches: 4. The chain employs TRBV27 and TRBJ2-7, with TRBD1 matching over 10 bases. The sample consisted of peripheral blood. This sequence was found in a man aged 50-59 years with acute or convalescent COVID-19. CDR3 DNA sequence: TGTGCCAGCAGTTTTCGACAGGGGGCAAACGAGCAGTACTTC. Its protein product is CASSFRQGANEQYF.